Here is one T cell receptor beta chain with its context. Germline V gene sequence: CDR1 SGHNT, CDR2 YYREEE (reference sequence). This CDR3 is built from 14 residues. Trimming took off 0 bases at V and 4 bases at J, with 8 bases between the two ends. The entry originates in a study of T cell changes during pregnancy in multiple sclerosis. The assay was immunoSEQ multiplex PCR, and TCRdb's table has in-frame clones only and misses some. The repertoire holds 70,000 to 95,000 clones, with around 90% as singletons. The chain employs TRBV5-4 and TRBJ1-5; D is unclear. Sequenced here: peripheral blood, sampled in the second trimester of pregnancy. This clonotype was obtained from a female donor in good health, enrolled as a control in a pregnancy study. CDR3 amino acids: CASSLAGLNQPQHF. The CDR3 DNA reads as TGTGCCAGCAGCTTGGCTGGGCTTAATCAGCCCCAGCATTTT.